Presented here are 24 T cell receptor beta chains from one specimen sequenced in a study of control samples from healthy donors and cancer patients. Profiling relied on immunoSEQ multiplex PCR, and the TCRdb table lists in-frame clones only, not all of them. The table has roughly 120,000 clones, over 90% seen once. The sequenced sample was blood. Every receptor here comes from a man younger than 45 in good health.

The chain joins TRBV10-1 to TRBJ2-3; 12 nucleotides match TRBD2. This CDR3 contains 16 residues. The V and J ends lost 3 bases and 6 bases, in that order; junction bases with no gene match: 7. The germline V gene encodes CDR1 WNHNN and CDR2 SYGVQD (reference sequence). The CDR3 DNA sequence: TGCGCCAGCAGTGACCCTACTAGCGGGGGGTATGATACGCAGTATTTT. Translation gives CASSDPTSGGYDTQYF.

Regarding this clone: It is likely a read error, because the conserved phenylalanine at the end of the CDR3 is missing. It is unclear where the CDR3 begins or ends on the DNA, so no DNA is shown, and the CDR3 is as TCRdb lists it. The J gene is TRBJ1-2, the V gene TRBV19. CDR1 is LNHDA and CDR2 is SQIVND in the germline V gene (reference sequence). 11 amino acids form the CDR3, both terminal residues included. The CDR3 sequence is CASSLKAGGER.

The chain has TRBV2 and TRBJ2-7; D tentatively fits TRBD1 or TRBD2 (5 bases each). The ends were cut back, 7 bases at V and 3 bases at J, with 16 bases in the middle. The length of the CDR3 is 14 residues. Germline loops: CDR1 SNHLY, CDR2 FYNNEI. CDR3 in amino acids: CASKIRDGNYEQYF. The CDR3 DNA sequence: TGTGCCAGCAAAATTCGGGACGGCAACTACGAGCAGTACTTC.

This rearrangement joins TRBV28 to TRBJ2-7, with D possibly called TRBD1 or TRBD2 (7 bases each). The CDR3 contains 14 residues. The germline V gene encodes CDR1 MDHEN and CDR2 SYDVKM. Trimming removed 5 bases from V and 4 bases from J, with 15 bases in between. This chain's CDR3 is CASSTGEGVYEQYF. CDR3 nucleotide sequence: TGTGCCAGCAGTACAGGGGAGGGTGTGTACGAGCAGTACTTC.

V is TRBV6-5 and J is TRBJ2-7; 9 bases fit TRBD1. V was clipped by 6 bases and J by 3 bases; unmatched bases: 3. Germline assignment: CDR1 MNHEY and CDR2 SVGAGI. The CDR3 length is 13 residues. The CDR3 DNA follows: TGTGCCAGCAGCTCGGGACAGGGCTACGAGCAGTACTTC. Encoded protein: CASSSGQGYEQYF.

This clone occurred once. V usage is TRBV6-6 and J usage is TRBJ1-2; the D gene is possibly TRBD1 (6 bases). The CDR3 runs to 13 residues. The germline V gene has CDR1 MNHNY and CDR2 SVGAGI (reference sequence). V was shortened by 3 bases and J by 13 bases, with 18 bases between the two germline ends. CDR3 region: CASSYSPGTTTTF. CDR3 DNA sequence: TGTGCCAGCAGTTATTCACCCGGGACAACCACCACCTTC.

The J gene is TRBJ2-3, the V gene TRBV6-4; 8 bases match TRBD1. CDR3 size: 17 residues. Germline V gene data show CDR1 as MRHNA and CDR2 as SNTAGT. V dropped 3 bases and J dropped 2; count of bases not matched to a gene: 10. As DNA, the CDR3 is TGTGCCAGCAGTGAAATCCGTACAGGGGGTACCACAGATACGCAGTATTTT. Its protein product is CASSEIRTGGTTDTQYF.

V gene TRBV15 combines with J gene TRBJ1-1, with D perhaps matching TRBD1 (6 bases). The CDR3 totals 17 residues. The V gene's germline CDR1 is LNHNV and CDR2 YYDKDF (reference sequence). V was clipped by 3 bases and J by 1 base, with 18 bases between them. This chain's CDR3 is CATSRRGFGFANTEAFF. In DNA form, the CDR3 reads TGTGCCACCAGCAGGAGGGGGTTTGGTTTCGCGAACACTGAAGCTTTCTTT.

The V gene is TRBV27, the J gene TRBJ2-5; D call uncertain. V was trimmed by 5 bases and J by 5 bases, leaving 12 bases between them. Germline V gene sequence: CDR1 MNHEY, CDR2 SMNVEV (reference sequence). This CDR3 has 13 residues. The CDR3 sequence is CASSLRGEETQYF. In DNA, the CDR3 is TGTGCCAGCAGTCTCCGTGGCGAGGAGACCCAGTACTTC.

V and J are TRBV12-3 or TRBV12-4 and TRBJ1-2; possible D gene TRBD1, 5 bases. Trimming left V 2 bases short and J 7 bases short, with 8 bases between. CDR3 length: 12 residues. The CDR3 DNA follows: TGTGCCAGCAGTTTATCAGGGTCTGGCTACACCTTC. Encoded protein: CASSLSGSGYTF.

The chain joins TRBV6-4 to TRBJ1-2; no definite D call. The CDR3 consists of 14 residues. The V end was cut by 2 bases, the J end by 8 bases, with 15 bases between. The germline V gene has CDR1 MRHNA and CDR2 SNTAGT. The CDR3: CASSDGSEWRGYTF. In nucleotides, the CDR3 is TGTGCCAGCAGTGACGGTTCGGAATGGCGCGGCTACACCTTC.

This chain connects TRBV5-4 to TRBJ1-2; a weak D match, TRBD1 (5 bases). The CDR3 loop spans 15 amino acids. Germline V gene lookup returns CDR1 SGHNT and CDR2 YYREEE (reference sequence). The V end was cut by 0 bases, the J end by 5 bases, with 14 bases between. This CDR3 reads CASSLDDDSPYGYTF. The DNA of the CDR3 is TGTGCCAGCAGCTTGGACGACGACAGCCCTTATGGCTACACCTTC.

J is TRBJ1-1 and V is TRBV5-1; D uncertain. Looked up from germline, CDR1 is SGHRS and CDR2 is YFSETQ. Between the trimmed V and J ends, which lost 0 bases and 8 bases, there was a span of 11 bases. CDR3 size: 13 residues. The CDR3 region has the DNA TGCGCCAGCAGCTTGGTCGGGCAGAGCGAAGCTTTCTTT. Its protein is CASSLVGQSEAFF.

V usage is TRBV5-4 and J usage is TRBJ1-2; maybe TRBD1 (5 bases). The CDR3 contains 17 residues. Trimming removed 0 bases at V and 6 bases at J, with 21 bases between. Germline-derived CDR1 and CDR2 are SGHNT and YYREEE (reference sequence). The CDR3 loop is CASSLAVYRGEDNGYTF. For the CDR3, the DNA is TGTGCCAGCAGCTTGGCTGTGTATCGAGGGGAAGACAATGGCTACACCTTC.

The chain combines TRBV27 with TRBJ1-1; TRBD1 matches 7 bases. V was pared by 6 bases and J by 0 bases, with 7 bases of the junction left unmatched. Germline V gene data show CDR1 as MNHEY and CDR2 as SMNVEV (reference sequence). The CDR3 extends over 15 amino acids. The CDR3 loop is CASRRQGPLNTEAFF. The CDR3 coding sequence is TGTGCCAGCAGACGACAGGGCCCGTTGAACACTGAAGCTTTCTTT.

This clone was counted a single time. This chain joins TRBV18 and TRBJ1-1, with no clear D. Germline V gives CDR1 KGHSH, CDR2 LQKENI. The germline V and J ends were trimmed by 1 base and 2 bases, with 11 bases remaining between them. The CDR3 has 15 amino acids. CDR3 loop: CASSPRSPSNTEAFF. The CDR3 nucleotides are TGTGCCAGCTCACCACGTAGCCCCAGCAACACTGAAGCTTTCTTT.

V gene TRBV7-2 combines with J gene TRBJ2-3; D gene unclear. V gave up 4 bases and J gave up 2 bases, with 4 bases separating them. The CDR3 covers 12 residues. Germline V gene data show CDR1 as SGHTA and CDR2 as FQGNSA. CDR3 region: CASSSLTDTQYF. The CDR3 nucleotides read TGTGCCAGCAGCTCCCTCACAGATACGCAGTATTTT.

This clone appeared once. The CDR3 region has the DNA TGTGCCTGGACCGACAGGGGCTCTGGGGCCAACGTCCTGACTTTC. This codes for CAWTDRGSGANVLTF. The chain is built from TRBV30 and TRBJ2-6, with 8 bases fitting TRBD1. The V and J ends lost 4 bases and 0 bases, in that order; junction bases with no gene match: 2. Germline CDR1 and CDR2: GTSNPN and SVGIG (reference sequence). The CDR3 has 15 amino acids.

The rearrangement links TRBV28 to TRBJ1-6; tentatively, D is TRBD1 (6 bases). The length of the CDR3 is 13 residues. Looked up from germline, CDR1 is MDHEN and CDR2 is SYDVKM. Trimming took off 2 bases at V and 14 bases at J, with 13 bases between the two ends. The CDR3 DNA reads TGTGCCAGCAGTTTAGACAGGAGAGGAACCCTCCACTTT. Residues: CASSLDRRGTLHF. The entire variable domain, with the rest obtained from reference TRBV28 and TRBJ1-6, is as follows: DVKVTQSSRYLVKRTGEKVFLECVQDMDHENMFWYRQDPGLGLRLIYFSYDVKMKEKGDIPEGYSVSREKKERFSLILESASTNQTSMYLCASSLDRRGTLHFGNGTRLTVT.

The CDR3 DNA follows: TGTGCCAGCAGTCCCTCGGACAGGTCCTATGGCTACACCTTC. Amino acid sequence: CASSPSDRSYGYTF. The rearrangement links TRBV28 to TRBJ1-2; 7 bases are shared with TRBD1. Germline V gene lookup returns CDR1 MDHEN and CDR2 SYDVKM. This CDR3 contains 14 residues. The ends lost 5 bases at V and 4 bases at J; junction bases unmatched: 7.

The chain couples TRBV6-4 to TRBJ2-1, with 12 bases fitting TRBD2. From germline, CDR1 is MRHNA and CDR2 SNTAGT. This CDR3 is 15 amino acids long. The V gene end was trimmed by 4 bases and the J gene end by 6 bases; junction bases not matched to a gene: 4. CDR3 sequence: CASSGSSGGANEQFF. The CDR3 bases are TGTGCCAGCAGTGGCTCTAGCGGGGGGGCCAATGAGCAGTTCTTC.

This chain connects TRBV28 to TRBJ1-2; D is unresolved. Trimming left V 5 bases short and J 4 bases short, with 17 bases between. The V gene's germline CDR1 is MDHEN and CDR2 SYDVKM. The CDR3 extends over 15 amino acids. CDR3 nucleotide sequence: TGTGCCAGCAGTCCTCCGGGCCGTACCTTCTATGGCTACACCTTC. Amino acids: CASSPPGRTFYGYTF.

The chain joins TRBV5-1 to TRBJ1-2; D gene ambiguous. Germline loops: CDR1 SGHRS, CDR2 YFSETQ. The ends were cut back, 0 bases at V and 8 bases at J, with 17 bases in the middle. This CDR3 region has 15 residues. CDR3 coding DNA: TGCGCCAGCAGCTTGGCCGCCGGGTTCCCCAAGGGCTACACCTTC. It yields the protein CASSLAAGFPKGYTF.

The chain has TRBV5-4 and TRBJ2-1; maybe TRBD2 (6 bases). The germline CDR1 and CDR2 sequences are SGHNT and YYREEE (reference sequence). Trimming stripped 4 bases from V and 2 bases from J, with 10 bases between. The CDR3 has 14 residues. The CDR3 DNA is TGTGCCAGCAGCCCGGAGGGGCCCTACAATGAGCAGTTCTTC. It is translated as CASSPEGPYNEQFF.